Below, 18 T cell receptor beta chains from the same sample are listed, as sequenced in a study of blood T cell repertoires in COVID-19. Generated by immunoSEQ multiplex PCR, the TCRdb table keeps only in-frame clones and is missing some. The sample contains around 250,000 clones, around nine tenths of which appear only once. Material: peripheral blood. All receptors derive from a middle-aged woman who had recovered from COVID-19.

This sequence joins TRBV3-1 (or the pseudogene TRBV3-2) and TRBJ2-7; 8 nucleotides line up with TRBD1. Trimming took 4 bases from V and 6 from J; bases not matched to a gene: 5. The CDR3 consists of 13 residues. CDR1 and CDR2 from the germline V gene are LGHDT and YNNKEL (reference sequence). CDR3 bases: TGTGCCAGCAGCCCGACAGGGGCGGTCGAGCAGTACTTC. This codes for CASSPTGAVEQYF.

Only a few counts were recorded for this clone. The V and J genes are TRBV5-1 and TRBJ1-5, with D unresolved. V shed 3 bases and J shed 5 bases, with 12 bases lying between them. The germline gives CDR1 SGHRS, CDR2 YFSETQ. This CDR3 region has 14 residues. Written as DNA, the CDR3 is TGCGCCAGCAGCTCAGAAGGGCGGGATCAGCCCCAGCATTTT. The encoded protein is CASSSEGRDQPQHF. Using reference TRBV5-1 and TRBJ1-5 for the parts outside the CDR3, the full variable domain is KAGVTQTPRYLIKTRGQQVTLSCSPISGHRSVSWYQQTPGQGLQFLFEYFSETQRNKGNFPGRFSGRQFSNSRSEMNVSTLELGDSALYLCASSSEGRDQPQHFGDGTRLSIL.

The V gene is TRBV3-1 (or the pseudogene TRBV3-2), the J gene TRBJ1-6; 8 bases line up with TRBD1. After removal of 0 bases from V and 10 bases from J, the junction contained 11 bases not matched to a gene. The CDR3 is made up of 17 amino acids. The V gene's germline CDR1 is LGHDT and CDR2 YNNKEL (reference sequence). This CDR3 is CASSQERGTGRGSPLHF. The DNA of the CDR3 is TGTGCCAGCAGCCAAGAAAGGGGGACAGGTAGAGGCTCACCCCTCCACTTT.

This CDR3 reads CASSPGLGGDTQYF. CDR3 in DNA: TGTGCCAGCAGCCCGGGACTAGGGGGAGATACGCAGTATTTT. The chain is built from TRBV7-6 and TRBJ2-3; TRBD2 matches at 8 bases. J lost 5 bases, V lost 5 bases, and 6 bases had no gene match. The CDR3 totals 14 residues. Germline CDR1 reads SGHVS; CDR2 reads FNYEAQ.

This CDR3 is CASSPGVGGSGTYNEQFF. DNA for the CDR3: TGTGCCAGCAGCCCCGGGGTCGGCGGCAGCGGGACCTACAATGAGCAGTTCTTC. The rearrangement uses TRBV14 and TRBJ2-1; 7 positions match TRBD2. The CDR3 spans 18 residues. The V segment lost 4 bases and the J segment 2 bases; nucleotides outside the gene matches: 14. Germline CDR1 reads SGHDN; CDR2 reads FVKESK.

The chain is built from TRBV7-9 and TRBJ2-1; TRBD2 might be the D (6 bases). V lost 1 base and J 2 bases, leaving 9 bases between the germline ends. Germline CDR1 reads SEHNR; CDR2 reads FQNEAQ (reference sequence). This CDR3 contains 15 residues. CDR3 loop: CASSLVGSAYNEQFF. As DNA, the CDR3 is TGTGCCAGCAGCTTAGTCGGGAGCGCCTACAATGAGCAGTTCTTC.

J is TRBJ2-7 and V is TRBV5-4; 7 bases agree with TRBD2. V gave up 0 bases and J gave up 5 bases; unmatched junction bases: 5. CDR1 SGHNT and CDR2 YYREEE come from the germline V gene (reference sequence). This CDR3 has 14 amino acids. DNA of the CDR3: TGTGCCAGCAGCTTGGAGTGGACTAGTAACGAGCAGTACTTC. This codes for CASSLEWTSNEQYF.

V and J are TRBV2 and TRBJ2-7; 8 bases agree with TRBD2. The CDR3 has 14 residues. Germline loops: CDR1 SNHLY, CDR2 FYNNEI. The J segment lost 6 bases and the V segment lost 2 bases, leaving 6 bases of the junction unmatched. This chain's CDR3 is CASSEQREIVEQYF. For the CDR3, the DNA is TGTGCCAGCAGTGAACAGCGGGAGATCGTCGAGCAGTACTTC.

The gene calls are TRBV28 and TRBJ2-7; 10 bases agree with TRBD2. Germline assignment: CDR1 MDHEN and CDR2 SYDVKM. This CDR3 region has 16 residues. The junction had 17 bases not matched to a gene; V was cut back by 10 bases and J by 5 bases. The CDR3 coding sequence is TGTGCCACCCGAGACCTCCTAGCGGGAGTTTCCCACGAGCAGTACTTC. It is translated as CATRDLLAGVSHEQYF.

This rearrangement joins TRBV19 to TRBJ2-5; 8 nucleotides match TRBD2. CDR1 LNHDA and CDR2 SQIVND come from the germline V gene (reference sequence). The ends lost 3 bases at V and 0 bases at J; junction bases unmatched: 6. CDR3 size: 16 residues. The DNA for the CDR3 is TGTGCCAGTAGTATGGGACTAGGGGCGTACCAAGAGACCCAGTACTTC. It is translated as CASSMGLGAYQETQYF.

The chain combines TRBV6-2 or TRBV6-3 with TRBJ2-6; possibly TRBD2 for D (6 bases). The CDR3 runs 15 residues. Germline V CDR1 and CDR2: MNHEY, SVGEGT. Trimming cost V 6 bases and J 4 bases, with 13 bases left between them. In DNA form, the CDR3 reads TGTGCCAGCAGCCACGGGGGTCGGGGGGCCAACGTCCTGACTTTC. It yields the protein CASSHGGRGANVLTF.

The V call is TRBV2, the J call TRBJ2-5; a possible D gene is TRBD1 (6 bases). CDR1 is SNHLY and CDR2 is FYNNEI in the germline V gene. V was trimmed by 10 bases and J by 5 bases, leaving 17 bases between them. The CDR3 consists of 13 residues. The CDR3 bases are TGTGCCACAAGGACAGTCCCCGGGGAGACCCAGTACTTC. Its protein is CATRTVPGETQYF.

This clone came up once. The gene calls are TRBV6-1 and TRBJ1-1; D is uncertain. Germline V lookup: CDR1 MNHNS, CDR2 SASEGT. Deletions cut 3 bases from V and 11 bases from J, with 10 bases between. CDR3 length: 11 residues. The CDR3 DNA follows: TGTGCCAGCAGTGAGGGCCGGAGGGCTTTCTTT. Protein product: CASSEGRRAFF.

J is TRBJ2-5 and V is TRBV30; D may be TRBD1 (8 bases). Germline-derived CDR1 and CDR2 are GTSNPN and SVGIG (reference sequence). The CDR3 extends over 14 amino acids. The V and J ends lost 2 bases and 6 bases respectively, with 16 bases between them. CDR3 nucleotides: TGTGCCTGGAGTTCTACAGGGGGGGGGAAGACCCAGTACTTC. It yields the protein CAWSSTGGGKTQYF.

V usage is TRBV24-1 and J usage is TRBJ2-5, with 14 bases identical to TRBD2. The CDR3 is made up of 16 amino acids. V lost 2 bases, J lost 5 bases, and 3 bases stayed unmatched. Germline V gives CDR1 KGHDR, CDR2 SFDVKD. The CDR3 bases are TGTGCCACCAGTGATTGGACTAGCGGGGGGCGGGAGACCCAGTACTTC. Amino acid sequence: CATSDWTSGGRETQYF.

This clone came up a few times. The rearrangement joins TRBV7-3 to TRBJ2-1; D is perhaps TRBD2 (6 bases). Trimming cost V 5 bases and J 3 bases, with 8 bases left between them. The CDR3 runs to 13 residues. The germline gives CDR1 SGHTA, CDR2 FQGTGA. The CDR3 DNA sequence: TGTGCCAGCAGCCGGGACTTCTACAATGAGCAGTTCTTC. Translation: CASSRDFYNEQFF.

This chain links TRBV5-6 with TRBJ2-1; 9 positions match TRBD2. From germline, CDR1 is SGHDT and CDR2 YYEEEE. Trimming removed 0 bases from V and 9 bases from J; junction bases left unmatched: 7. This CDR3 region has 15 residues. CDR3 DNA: TGTGCCAGCAGCTTGGGTAGCGGGAGTTTCTTTGAGCAGTTCTTC. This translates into CASSLGSGSFFEQFF.

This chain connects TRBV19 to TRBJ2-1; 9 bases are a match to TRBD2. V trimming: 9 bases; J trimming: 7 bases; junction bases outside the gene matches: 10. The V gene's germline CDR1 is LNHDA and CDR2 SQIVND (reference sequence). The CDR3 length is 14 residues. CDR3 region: CASTAGGGINEQFF. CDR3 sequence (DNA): TGTGCCAGCACAGCGGGAGGTGGCATTAATGAGCAGTTCTTC.